Here is one TCR beta chain with its context. Its target is not known. Germline CDR1 is SNHLY and CDR2 is FYNNEI. The CDR3 contains 14 residues. The germline V and J ends were trimmed by 11 bases and 2 bases, with 19 bases remaining between them. The sample originates from a study of T cell responses to AZD1222 COVID-19 vaccine. Study context: Timing groups of about 4 and about 12 weeks for second doses were pooled. General study points: Only 5 or 6 AZD1222 recipients were seropositive at baseline. Repertoires were obtained only post-peak T cell response. Vaccine-associated CD4 TCRs spanned spike, dominant at 160-218 and 743-854.

TCRdb's table, derived via immunoSEQ multiplex PCR, lists solely in-frame clones and lacks some. The table shows approximately 110,000 clones, with roughly 90% occurring only once. The chain couples TRBV2 to TRBJ2-7, with D possibly TRBD1 on 6 matching bases. The sequences come from peripheral blood, collected on day 0 of AZD1222 vaccination. The receptor comes from an adult in good health. Written as DNA, the CDR3 is TGTGCCGGACAGAAGGGGGTTCCCCCCTACGAGCAGTACTTC. Protein product: CAGQKGVPPYEQYF.